A single sample gave rise to the 13 T cell receptor beta chains below, sequenced in a study of T cell changes during pregnancy in multiple sclerosis. Produced via immunoSEQ multiplex PCR; TCRdb's table is partial and in-frame only. The sample gives 35,000 to 45,000 clones, around 93% of which show up once; 0.6% to 0.75% is in the top ten. This sample comprised CD4+ T cells from peripheral blood mononuclear cells, obtained before pregnancy. These receptors were collected from a female donor with multiple sclerosis, enrolled in a pregnancy study.

J is TRBJ2-2 and V is TRBV19; perhaps TRBD2 as D (6 bases). The V gene's germline CDR1 is LNHDA and CDR2 SQIVND (reference sequence). CDR3 length equals 15 residues. V was shortened by 10 bases and J by 4 bases, with 19 bases between the two germline ends. This CDR3 is CATGGRWQATGELFF. The CDR3 nucleotides read TGTGCCACCGGGGGACGCTGGCAGGCCACCGGGGAGCTGTTTTTT. Combining the CDR3 with reference TRBV19 and TRBJ2-2 gives the whole variable domain DGGITQSPKYLFRKEGQNVTLSCEQNLNHDAMYWYRQDPGQGLRLIYYSQIVNDFQKGDIAEGYSVSREKKESFPLTVTSAQKNPTAFYLCATGGRWQATGELFFGEGSRLTVL.

This clone has a single count. The J gene is TRBJ1-2, the V gene TRBV5-6; D might be TRBD1 (5 bases). The germline V gene has CDR1 SGHDT and CDR2 YYEEEE. CDR3 length: 15 residues. V was clipped by 4 bases and J by 3 bases, with 16 bases between them. The CDR3 here is CASSRDSGADYGYTF. DNA for the CDR3: TGTGCCAGCAGCCGAGATAGCGGGGCTGACTATGGCTACACCTTC.

The rearrangement joins TRBV7-2 to TRBJ2-3; maybe TRBD2 (6 bases). Germline V gene sequence: CDR1 SGHTA, CDR2 FQGNSA. V shed 1 base and J shed 4 bases, with 9 bases lying between them. This CDR3 is 14 amino acids long. CDR3: CASSLGRGSDTQYF. The CDR3 nucleotides read TGTGCCAGCAGCTTAGGGCGGGGCTCAGATACGCAGTATTTT.

In its sample, this clone was seen once. J is TRBJ2-2 and V is TRBV5-4; tentative D call: TRBD2 (6 bases). The CDR3 has 15 residues. Germline V gives CDR1 SGHNT, CDR2 YYREEE (reference sequence). V gave up 4 bases and J gave up 0 bases, with 10 bases separating them. CDR3 amino acids: CASSPAGTNTGELFF. CDR3 DNA: TGTGCCAGCAGCCCCGCGGGGACGAACACCGGGGAGCTGTTTTTT.

As for this clone: Other DNA sequences in the same sample also yield this CDR3. The chain combines TRBV4-1 with TRBJ1-5, with 12 bases lining up with TRBD1. This CDR3 region has 19 residues. V lost 0 bases to trimming and J lost 6 bases; unmatched junction nucleotides: 12. Germline CDR1 is MGHRA and CDR2 is YSYEKL. The CDR3 DNA follows: TGCGCCAGCAGCCAAGATCGTTGGACCGGGACAGGGGGCTCTCAGCCCCAGCATTTT. Its translation: CASSQDRWTGTGGSQPQHF.

This chain links TRBV2 with TRBJ2-3, with a weak D call TRBD2 (5 bases). The CDR3 totals 16 residues. The germline gives CDR1 SNHLY, CDR2 FYNNEI. The V and J ends lost 10 bases and 7 bases respectively, with 27 bases between them. Written as DNA, the CDR3 is TGTGCCATCCCGAGCGACCAGCGGACCCGGGGAAATACGCAGTATTTT. It encodes CAIPSDQRTRGNTQYF.

In DNA, the CDR3 is TGCGCCAGCAGCTCAGTACCGGGACAGGGGGAAGACTATGGCTACACCTTC. Its translation is CASSSVPGQGEDYGYTF. V gene TRBV5-1 combines with J gene TRBJ1-2; 11 nucleotides line up with TRBD1. With V trimmed by 3 bases and J by 3 bases, 10 bases remained unmatched. The CDR3 runs 17 residues. CDR1 is SGHRS, CDR2 YFSETQ, per germline.

This clone was detected once. This chain links TRBV2 with TRBJ1-1, with 7 bases aligning to TRBD1. Germline lookup yields CDR1 SNHLY and CDR2 FYNNEI. CDR3 length equals 13 residues. V dropped 5 bases and J dropped 7; count of bases not matched to a gene: 7. CDR3 protein: CASSRGRGIEAFF. Written as DNA, the CDR3 is TGTGCCAGCAGTAGGGGGCGAGGGATTGAAGCTTTCTTT.

This clone was recorded a few times. The chain carries TRBV5-6 and TRBJ1-2; D is perhaps TRBD1 (5 bases). Germline V gene lookup returns CDR1 SGHDT and CDR2 YYEEEE. This CDR3 is built from 15 residues. V lost 4 bases and J 3 bases, leaving 16 bases between the germline ends. CDR3 residues: CASSGRQTLDYGYTF. The CDR3 region has the DNA TGTGCCAGCAGCGGGCGACAGACTCTGGACTATGGCTACACCTTC.

The rearrangement links TRBV2 to TRBJ1-3, with D possibly being TRBD1 (5 bases). This CDR3 is built from 12 residues. CDR1 and CDR2 (germline): SNHLY, FYNNEI. V lost 6 bases, J lost 3 bases, and 6 bases lay in between. CDR3 coding DNA: TGTGCCAGCAGGGGGGGTGGAAACACCATATATTTT. Translated: CASRGGGNTIYF.

CDR3 nucleotides: TGCGCCAGCAGCTTGGGTTCTAACACTGAAGCTTTCTTT. Protein sequence: CASSLGSNTEAFF. The V gene is TRBV5-1, the J gene TRBJ1-1, with D hard to call. Per the germline V gene, CDR1 is SGHRS and CDR2 is YFSETQ. CDR3 size: 13 residues. V lost 0 bases and J lost 2, with 5 bases in between.

This chain joins TRBV11-2 and TRBJ2-6; no reliable D call. The CDR3 runs 14 residues. V was cut by 5 bases and J by 0 bases, with 5 bases left in between. Germline V gene data show CDR1 as SGHAT and CDR2 as FQNNGV. CDR3 coding DNA: TGTGCCAGCAGCCCTCCCTCTGGGGCCAACGTCCTGACTTTC. Residues: CASSPPSGANVLTF.

This chain connects TRBV7-8 to TRBJ1-2, with 8 positions matching TRBD1. The ends lost 1 base at V and 7 bases at J; junction bases unmatched: 11. Germline-derived CDR1 and CDR2 are SGHVS and FQNEAQ. CDR3 length: 16 amino acids. Written as DNA, the CDR3 is TGTGCCAGCAGCTTAGGTGTCCAGGGGGCTGTAGGTGGCTACACCTTC. It yields the protein CASSLGVQGAVGGYTF. The full variable domain, rest sourced from reference TRBV7-8 and TRBJ1-2, is GAGVSQSPRYKVAKRGQDVALRCDPISGHVSLFWYQQALGQGPEFLTYFQNEAQLDKSGLPSDRFFAERPEGSVSTLKIQRTQQEDSAVYLCASSLGVQGAVGGYTFGSGTRLTVV.